Shown below are 21 T cell receptor beta chains from a single sample sequenced in a study of T cell repertoires in cytomegalovirus infection. Each CDR3 protein gets one entry after TCRdb re-called the reads with MiXCR. The sample records about 740,000 distinct CDR3 sequences, 35% to 45% being singletons. The sequenced material came from PBMCs. Receptors were obtained from a human donor in good health (CMV status not recorded). Some clones in this sample may be carry-over from other donors' samples.

The CDR3 DNA reads as TGCGCCAGCAGTCAGCGTACGGGACAGGGGAATCCGCAGAAAAAACTGTTTTTT. Its protein product is CASSQRTGQGNPQKKLFF. The V and J genes are TRBV23-1 and TRBJ1-4, with 10 bases matching TRBD1. TRBV23-1 is placed among ORFs of uncertain function. There are 18 residues in the CDR3. The junction had 16 bases not matched to a gene; V was cut back by 3 bases and J by 9 bases.

As concerns this clonotype: Relative to the germline gene, one junction end is altered; a read error may explain this. This chain connects TRBV7-2 to TRBJ2-2; 8 nucleotides match TRBD1. The CDR3 is made up of 14 amino acids. Germline V gives CDR1 SGHTA, CDR2 FQGNSA. CDR3 nucleotide sequence: TGTGCCAGCAGCCTACAGGGGGACACCGGGGAGCTGTTATTT. Its protein product is CASSLQGDTGELLF.

The rearrangement links TRBV2 to TRBJ1-2; possibly TRBD1 for D (6 bases). The CDR3 covers 13 residues. CDR1 and CDR2 from the germline V gene are SNHLY and FYNNEI. Trimming stripped 6 bases from V and 6 bases from J, with 14 bases between. The CDR3: CASRDDRLNGYTF. CDR3 nucleotides: TGTGCCAGCAGGGACGACAGGTTGAATGGCTACACCTTC.

This clonotype was observed once. One base away lies a much larger clone, so this may be a sequencing read error. The V gene is TRBV12-3 or TRBV12-4, the J gene TRBJ2-1; 9 bases line up with TRBD2. This CDR3 contains 15 residues. The V and J ends lost 9 bases and 9 bases, in that order; junction bases with no gene match: 15. The DNA for the CDR3 is TGTGCCAGAACCGAAGGACTAGCGAGATATTCTGAGCAGTTCTTC. It is translated as CARTEGLARYSEQFF.

The chain couples TRBV6-5 to TRBJ2-3; D is possibly TRBD2 (6 bases). The CDR3 has 13 residues. Trimming pared 1 base from V and 6 bases from J, leaving 8 bases between. Germline CDR1 MNHEY, CDR2 SVGAGI. The DNA of the CDR3 is TGTGCCAGCAGTTACTTTCGGGGGGATACGCAGTATTTT. Its protein is CASSYFRGDTQYF.

The chain combines TRBV7-2 with TRBJ1-2; possibly TRBD1 for D (5 bases). Germline CDR1 and CDR2: SGHTA and FQGNSA. CDR3 size: 17 residues. V was shortened by 1 base and J by 6 bases, with 21 bases between the two germline ends. The CDR3 here is CASSLVAGAGRRDGYTF. CDR3 in DNA: TGTGCCAGCAGCTTAGTAGCGGGAGCGGGGCGTAGAGATGGCTACACCTTC.

This sequence joins TRBV6-1 and TRBJ2-1, with 7 positions matching TRBD2. The CDR3 loop spans 16 amino acids. From germline, CDR1 is MNHNS and CDR2 SASEGT. The trim removed 4 bases at V and 9 bases at J, leaving 15 bases unmatched. The CDR3 DNA sequence: TGTGCCAGCAGTGTTCCCCAGCGGGAATTCGTAAGTGAGCAGTTCTTC. Its protein product is CASSVPQREFVSEQFF.

This clonotype has at least ten counts. The V gene is TRBV7-2, the J gene TRBJ1-5; a possible D gene is TRBD1 (5 bases). Germline CDR1 is SGHTA and CDR2 is FQGNSA. This CDR3 is 14 amino acids long. V dropped 2 bases and J dropped 0 bases, with 5 bases sitting between them. The chain's CDR3 is CASSLQGSNQPQHF. The CDR3, as DNA: TGTGCCAGCAGCTTACAGGGTAGCAATCAGCCCCAGCATTTT.

The chain has TRBV5-5 and TRBJ1-2; 7 bases fit TRBD1. Trimming removed 2 bases from V and 4 bases from J; junction bases left unmatched: 5. The V gene's germline CDR1 is SGHKS and CDR2 YYEKEE (reference sequence). The CDR3 consists of 14 residues. This CDR3 reads CASSFEQGVYGYTF. CDR3 sequence (DNA): TGTGCCAGCAGCTTCGAGCAGGGGGTCTATGGCTACACCTTC.

The CDR3 DNA reads as TGTGCCAGTCCCTCTTCCTATCCGGAAGACGCAGATACGCAGTATTTT. Its protein product is CASPSSYPEDADTQYF. This chain links TRBV7-6 with TRBJ2-3, with D unresolved. The CDR3 covers 16 residues. V lost 9 bases, J lost 4 bases, and 23 bases lay in between. Germline lookup yields CDR1 SGHVS and CDR2 FNYEAQ.

This clonotype was found a few times. This rearrangement joins TRBV5-6 to TRBJ1-1; D perhaps matches TRBD1 (5 bases). Germline lookup yields CDR1 SGHDT and CDR2 YYEEEE. Trimming removed 4 bases at V and 4 bases at J, with 14 bases between. The CDR3 has 14 amino acids. This chain's CDR3 is CASSHAGLSTEAFF. Here the CDR3 DNA reads TGTGCCAGCAGCCACGCAGGGCTCTCCACTGAAGCTTTCTTT.

The chain combines TRBV2 with TRBJ2-2; TRBD2 matches at 8 bases. This CDR3 is built from 16 residues. Germline V gene data show CDR1 as SNHLY and CDR2 as FYNNEI. The junction had 5 bases not matched to a gene; V was cut back by 3 bases and J by 2 bases. CDR3 nucleotide sequence: TGTGCCAGCAGTGAGATGGCGGGAGGCAACACCGGGGAGCTGTTTTTT. As protein: CASSEMAGGNTGELFF.

The chain uses TRBV7-9 and TRBJ2-2, with D possibly being TRBD2 (6 bases). This CDR3 has 14 amino acids. Germline CDR1 and CDR2: SEHNR and FQNEAQ (reference sequence). V was pared by 4 bases and J by 3 bases, with 9 bases between. The CDR3 DNA is TGTGCCAGCAGCTCTAGCGACCACACCGGGGAGCTGTTTTTT. It specifies CASSSSDHTGELFF.

The table lists this clonotype with many counts. The chain recombines TRBV7-2 with TRBJ2-2; D gene uncertain. The ends were cut back, 5 bases at V and 0 bases at J, with 10 bases in the middle. The CDR3 length is 15 residues. Germline V CDR1 and CDR2: SGHTA, FQGNSA. The CDR3 DNA reads TGTGCCAGCAGCCCGACGGTTGCGAACACCGGGGAGCTGTTTTTT. It yields the protein CASSPTVANTGELFF.

The CDR3 bases are TGTGCCAGCAGTTATACAGGAATCCCCAGCACTGAAGCTTTCTTT. This gives the protein CASSYTGIPSTEAFF. The rearrangement uses TRBV6-1 and TRBJ1-1; possibly TRBD1 for D (5 bases). The CDR3 sequence is 15 residues long. Germline lookup yields CDR1 MNHNS and CDR2 SASEGT. Trimming pared 5 bases from V and 4 bases from J, leaving 17 bases between.

This clonotype was picked up many times. The genes are TRBV28 and TRBJ1-2; unclear D gene. The CDR3 totals 11 residues. In germline, CDR1 is MDHEN, CDR2 SYDVKM. With 4 bases removed from V and 7 bases from J, the gap between germline ends came to 7 bases. CDR3: CASSSYPGYTF. DNA of the CDR3: TGTGCCAGCAGTTCGTACCCTGGCTACACCTTC.

This chain joins TRBV20-1 and TRBJ1-5, with 7 positions matching TRBD1. Trimming cost V 6 bases and J 4 bases; bases outside gene matches: 9. The CDR3 consists of 14 residues. The germline V gene has CDR1 DFQATT and CDR2 SNEGSKA (reference sequence). The CDR3 sequence: CSAQNGQVNQPQHF. Written as DNA, the CDR3 is TGCAGTGCCCAAAACGGACAGGTAAATCAGCCCCAGCATTTT.

In this sample, this clonotype turned up a few times. This chain uses TRBV20-1 with TRBJ2-7; tentatively, D is TRBD2 (6 bases). CDR1 is DFQATT and CDR2 is SNEGSKA in the germline V gene (reference sequence). This CDR3 is 13 amino acids long. Trimming took off 1 base at V and 4 bases at J, with 11 bases between the two ends. The CDR3 bases are TGCAGTGCTAGAGTCGCGGGAACATACGAGCAGTACTTC. Translating it yields CSARVAGTYEQYF.

There are a few counts of this clonotype. As DNA, the CDR3 is TGTGCCAGCAGCTTAACGGGGGCCCACATTAATTCACCCCTCCACTTT. Protein sequence: CASSLTGAHINSPLHF. The chain carries TRBV7-8 and TRBJ1-6; TRBD1 might be the D (6 bases). V was clipped by 2 bases and J by 6 bases, with 14 bases between them. The CDR3 consists of 16 residues. From germline, CDR1 is SGHVS and CDR2 FQNEAQ.

Regarding this clonotype: The missing conserved phenylalanine or tryptophan at the end of this CDR3 makes a read error likely. The chain joins TRBV7-2 to TRBJ2-1, with 12 bases aligning to TRBD2. Germline-derived CDR1 and CDR2 are SGHTA and FQGNSA. V gave up 10 bases and J gave up 6 bases; unmatched junction bases: 7. There are 14 residues in the CDR3. DNA for the CDR3: TGTGCCACCAACCCTAGCGGGAGGGCCAATGAGCAGTTCCTC. As protein: CATNPSGRANEQFL.

The chain joins TRBV6-6 to TRBJ2-3, with 11 bases that match TRBD1. Germline V lookup: CDR1 MNHNY, CDR2 SVGAGI (reference sequence). Germline trimming cut 6 bases from V and 7 bases from J; bases unmatched to any gene: 27. The CDR3 extends over 21 amino acids. As DNA, the CDR3 is TGTGCCAGCAGGCAAACCAAGGGACAGGGGGGTCAGACCAGGACGTTATATACGCAGTATTTT. Translated: CASRQTKGQGGQTRTLYTQYF.